Listed here is a single T cell receptor beta chain. CDR1 is MNHEY, CDR2 SVGEGT, per germline. This CDR3 spans 16 amino acids. With 6 bases removed from V and 2 bases from J, the gap between germline ends came to 19 bases. Moderately to severely active ophthalmopathy under 3 months, CAS at least 3, NOSPECS at least 4. Amplification targeted the TCR beta CDR3 regions, with RNA transcripts as the source material. First-round RT-PCR employed HTBI primers, with a second-round multiplex PCR after it. From the multiplex PCR reads, TCRdb called clonotypes with MiXCR, one entry per CDR3 protein. Among roughly 400,000 distinct CDR3 sequences, 18% were seen once, and the ten largest hold 1.5% to 2%. The data are from a study of Graves' ophthalmopathy and Graves' hyperthyroidism.

V usage is TRBV6-2 or TRBV6-3 and J usage is TRBJ2-5, with D tentatively TRBD1 or TRBD2 (5 bases each). Specimen: peripheral blood. This sequence originates from a young woman with Graves' ophthalmopathy. The CDR3 bases are TGTGCCAGCAGCACTCCCCGGTCGGGACGACAAGAGACCCAGTACTTC. Translation: CASSTPRSGRQETQYF.